The source of this T cell receptor (beta chain) is a study of graft-versus-host responses after intestinal transplantation. Study background: Recipients had transplants, and these were multivisceral, liver-intestinal, or isolated intestinal. Every recipient underwent anti-thymocyte globulin induction, then tacrolimus and steroids for three to four years.

Regarding this clone: No antigen is known for it.

CDR1 is SGHNT, CDR2 YYREEE, per germline (reference sequence). The CDR3 length is 15 residues. Study-wide findings and caveats: GvH clones detected in recipient marrow included some appearing first in ileum or blood. Circulating GvH clones peaking coincided with falling HvG clones soon after transplant.

Measured with immunoSEQ multiplex PCR; TCRdb has only the in-frame clones, and not every one. The sample lists 10,000 to 15,000 clones, approximately 84% seen once, with about 8% in the top ten. This receptor was taken from a human patient who received an intestinal transplant, so some T cells may come from the graft donor. The chain is built from TRBV5-4 and TRBJ2-5; 7 bases match TRBD1. The J call may be mistaken, given a closer DNA end match to TRBJ2-7. The source was PBMCs, collected roughly 310 days after intestinal transplant. The CDR3 DNA is TGTGCCAGCAGCTCACCGGGACAGATATCCTACGAGCAGTACTTC. Its protein is CASSSPGQISYEQYF.